This T cell receptor (beta chain) was recorded in a study of a mutant IDH1 vaccine in newly diagnosed glioma (dated by TCRdb to the early 2020s). Context from the whole study: Patients were given eight vaccinations, in weeks 1, 3, 5, 7, 11, 15, 19 and 23, which matched visits V03 through V10. Vaccination started 4-6 weeks after radiotherapy alone, or was given together with temozolomide cycles in the groups whose treatment included chemotherapy. Of the approximately 29 treated patients, approximately 62% were male and roughly 38% were female, and a mean age of roughly 37 years was recorded. Before enrollment, most patients had been given radiochemotherapy with temozolomide as standard therapy, while the rest had received either radiotherapy alone or temozolomide alone. Peripheral blood was collected at six visits: V03 (baseline), V05, V07, V10, V12 and V13. Longitudinal TCRB deep sequencing was done for some 25 treated patients, wherever samples were available for exploratory analyses. Summary of the overall study and its limitations: Vaccine-induced immune responses across multiple MHC alleles were detected in about 92% of patients. It was noted by the authors that analyses of patient blood samples could not be reproduced owing to sample limitations. PBMC samples for TCRB deep sequencing were selected based on availability. Pseudoprogression appeared unrelated to alterations in the top peripheral T cell clonotypes detected by TCRB sequencing.

Library preparation was by the immunoSEQ multiplex PCR assay. Following the manufacturer's protocol, the hsTCRB Kit was used to amplify rearranged TCR beta chain sequences. An Illumina MiSeq was used to sequence the TCRB libraries. The authors processed their data as follows. The proprietary platform of the kit vendor was used for demultiplexing, trimming and gene mapping. Sourced from immuneACCESS, this table was stored by TCRdb with only in-frame sequences that have V and J called. A share of the clones is absent; for the studies checked, an unresolved V gene accounts for under half, and the remainder has no known explanation. The V and J calls and clone size were taken over from that table, and D and trimming were inferred from the DNA. The sample includes tens of thousands of clones, with 75% to 90% observed a single time. The ten largest clones represent more than 5% of the sample. What the time point label conveys for this sample: week 23, last vaccination. Every vaccine dose consisted of 300 ug of a 20-mer mutant IDH1 peptide in Montanide, administered subcutaneously together with topical imiquimod. Donors had newly diagnosed WHO grade 3 or 4 IDH1-mutant astrocytomas with loss of nuclear ATRX. The samples were drawn from NOA16, a multicentre, single-arm, open-label phase I trial in Germany that tested a mutant IDH1 peptide vaccine in humans for the first time. Genomic DNA for TCRB sequencing was isolated from EDTA blood with the DNeasy Blood and Tissue Kit.

Remarks on this clone: Its antigen is not yet known. Base qualities are not provided; no much larger clone lies one nucleotide away.

V is cut by 3 bases and J by 7 bases, and the space between the germline ends is 17 bases. CDR3 length: 14 amino acids, cysteine to phenylalanine. The kept DNA is CDR3 alone, 42 bases in frame from the first base. CDR1 and CDR2, per the germline V gene (reference sequence), are SGHNT and YYREEE. The V and J genes are TRBV5-4 and TRBJ2-7; the D gene is perhaps TRBD2, on 7 matching bases. This TCR derives from a man aged 40-49 years with glioma. The sequencing used PBMCs, collected from a glioma patient whose treatment included an IDH1 peptide vaccine. The CDR3 reads as follows: CASSWARGGDEQYF. In nucleotide form, the sequence is TGTGCCAGCAGCTGGGCAAGGGGGGGTGATGAGCAGTACTTC.